This T cell receptor (beta chain) was documented in a study of Graves' ophthalmopathy and Graves' hyperthyroidism. The overall study: Hyperthyroidism showing no ophthalmopathy within 18 months of follow-up was stable.

Only a few counts were recorded for this clonotype. Possible read error: a much larger clone is one base away. The study amplified TCR beta CDR3 regions using RNA transcripts. First-round RT-PCR relied on HTBI primers, and a second-round multiplex PCR came next. Using its own MiXCR run on the multiplex PCR reads, TCRdb lists one record per CDR3 protein. The data contain 1 million to 1.3 million distinct CDR3 sequences, about 35% of them seen just once; the ten biggest clones take up 11%. Trimming took off 3 bases at V and 14 bases at J, with 14 bases between the two ends. Germline-derived CDR1 and CDR2 are SGHVS and FNYEAQ. This CDR3 has 13 residues.

V usage is TRBV7-6 and J usage is TRBJ1-6; no clear D gene. This TCR derives from an adult man with Graves' hyperthyroidism. The sample taken for sequencing was peripheral blood or thyroid tissue (not recorded which). CDR3 nucleotide sequence: TGTGCCAGCAGCTTTGACATCACGAGCACCCTCCACTTT. Translated, it gives CASSFDITSTLHF.